This T cell receptor (beta chain) derives from a study of blood T cells in healthy people across ages. V lost 1 base, J lost 2 bases, and 14 bases lay in between. CDR1 is SGHTA and CDR2 is FQGNSA in the germline V gene. The CDR3 loop spans 16 amino acids. With a J-beta primer mix and a sample-barcoded 5' primer, a second PCR ran about 7 to 11 cycles. TCRdb called the 5' RACE reads again in MiXCR, with one record for every CDR3 protein. Among just over 1 million distinct CDR3 sequences listed, under 45% were seen once. Turning to this clonotype: What it recognizes is unknown.

Study results and caveats: The study lacked donor CMV status, which possibly confounded expanded clonotype changes.

The sequenced sample was blood. The TCR comes from a woman aged 55-70 years in good health. The rearrangement uses TRBV7-2 and TRBJ2-5; D tentatively reads TRBD1 or TRBD2 (5 bases each). The CDR3 protein is CASSLGSWGTQETQYF. The CDR3 DNA is TGTGCCAGCAGCTTAGGGTCGTGGGGGACGCAAGAGACCCAGTACTTC.